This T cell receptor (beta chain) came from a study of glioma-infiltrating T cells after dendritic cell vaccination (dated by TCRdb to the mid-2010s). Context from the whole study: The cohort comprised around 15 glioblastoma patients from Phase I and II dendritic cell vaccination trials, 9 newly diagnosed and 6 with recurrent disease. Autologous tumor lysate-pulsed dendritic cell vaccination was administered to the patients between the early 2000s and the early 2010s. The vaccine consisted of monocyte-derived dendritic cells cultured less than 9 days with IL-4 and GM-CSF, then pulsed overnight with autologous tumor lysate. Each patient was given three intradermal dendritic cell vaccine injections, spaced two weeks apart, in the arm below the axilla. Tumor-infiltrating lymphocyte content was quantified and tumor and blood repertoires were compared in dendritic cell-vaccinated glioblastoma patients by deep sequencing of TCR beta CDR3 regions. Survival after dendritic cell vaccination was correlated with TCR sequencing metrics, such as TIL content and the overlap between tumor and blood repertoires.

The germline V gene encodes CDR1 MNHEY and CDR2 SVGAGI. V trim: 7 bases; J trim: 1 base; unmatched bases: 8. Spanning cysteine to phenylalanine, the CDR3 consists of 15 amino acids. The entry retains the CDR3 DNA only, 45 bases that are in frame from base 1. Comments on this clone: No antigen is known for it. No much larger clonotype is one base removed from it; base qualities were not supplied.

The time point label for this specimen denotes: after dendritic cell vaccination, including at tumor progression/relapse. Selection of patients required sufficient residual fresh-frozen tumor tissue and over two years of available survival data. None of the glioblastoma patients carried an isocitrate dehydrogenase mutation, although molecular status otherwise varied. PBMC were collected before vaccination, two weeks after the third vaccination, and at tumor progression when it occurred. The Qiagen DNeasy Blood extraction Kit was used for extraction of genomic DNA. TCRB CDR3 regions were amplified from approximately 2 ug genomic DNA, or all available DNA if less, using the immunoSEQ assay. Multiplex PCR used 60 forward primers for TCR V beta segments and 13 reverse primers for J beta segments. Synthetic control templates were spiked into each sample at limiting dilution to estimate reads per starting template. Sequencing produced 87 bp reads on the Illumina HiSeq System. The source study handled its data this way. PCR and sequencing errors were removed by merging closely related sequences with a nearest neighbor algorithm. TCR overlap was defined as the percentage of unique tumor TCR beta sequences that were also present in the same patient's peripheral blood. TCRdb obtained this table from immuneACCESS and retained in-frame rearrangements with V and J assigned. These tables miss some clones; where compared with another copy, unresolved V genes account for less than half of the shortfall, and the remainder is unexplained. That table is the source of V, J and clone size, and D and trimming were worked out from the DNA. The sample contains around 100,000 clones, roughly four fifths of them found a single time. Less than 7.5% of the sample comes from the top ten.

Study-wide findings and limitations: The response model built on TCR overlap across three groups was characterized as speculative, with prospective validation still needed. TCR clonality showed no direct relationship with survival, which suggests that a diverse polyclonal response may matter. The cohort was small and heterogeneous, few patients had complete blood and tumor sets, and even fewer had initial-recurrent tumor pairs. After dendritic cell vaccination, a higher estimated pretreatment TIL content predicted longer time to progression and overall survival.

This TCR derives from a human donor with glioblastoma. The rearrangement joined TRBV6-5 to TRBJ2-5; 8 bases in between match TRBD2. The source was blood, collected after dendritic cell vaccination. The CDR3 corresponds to CASTPFSGVQETQYF. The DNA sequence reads TGTGCCAGCACCCCTTTTAGCGGGGTCCAAGAGACCCAGTACTTC.